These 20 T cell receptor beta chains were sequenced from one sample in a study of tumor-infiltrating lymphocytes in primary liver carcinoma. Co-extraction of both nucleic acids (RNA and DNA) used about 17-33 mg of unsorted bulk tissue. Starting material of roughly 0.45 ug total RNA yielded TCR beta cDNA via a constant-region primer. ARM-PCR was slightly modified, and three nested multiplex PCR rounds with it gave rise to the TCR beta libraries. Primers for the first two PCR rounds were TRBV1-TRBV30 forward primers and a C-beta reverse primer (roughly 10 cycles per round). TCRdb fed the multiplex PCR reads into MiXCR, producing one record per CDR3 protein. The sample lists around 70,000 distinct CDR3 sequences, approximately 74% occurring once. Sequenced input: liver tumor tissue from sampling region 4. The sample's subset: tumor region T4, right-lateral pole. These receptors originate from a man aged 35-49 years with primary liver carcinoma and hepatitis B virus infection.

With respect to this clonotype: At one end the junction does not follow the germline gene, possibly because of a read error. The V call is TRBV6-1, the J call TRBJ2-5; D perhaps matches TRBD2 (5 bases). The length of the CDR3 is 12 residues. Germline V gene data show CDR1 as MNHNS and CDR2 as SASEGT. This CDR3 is CVSSESGETQYF. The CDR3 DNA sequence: TGTGTCAGCAGTGAAAGCGGAGAGACCCAGTACTTC.

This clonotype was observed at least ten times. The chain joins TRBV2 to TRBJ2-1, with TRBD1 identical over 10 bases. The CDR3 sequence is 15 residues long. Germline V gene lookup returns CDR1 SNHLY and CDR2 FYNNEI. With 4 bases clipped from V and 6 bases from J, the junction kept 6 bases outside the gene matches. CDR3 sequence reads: CASSVDRGLFNEQFF. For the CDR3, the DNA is TGTGCCAGCAGTGTAGACAGGGGGCTTTTCAATGAGCAGTTCTTC.

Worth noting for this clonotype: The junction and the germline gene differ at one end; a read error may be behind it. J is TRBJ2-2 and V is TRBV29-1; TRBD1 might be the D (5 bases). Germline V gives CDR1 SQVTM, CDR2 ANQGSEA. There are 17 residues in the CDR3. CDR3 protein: CSARTRGAKVVTRELFF. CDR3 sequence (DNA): TGCAGCGCTAGGACAAGGGGCGCAAAAGTGGTCACCAGGGAGCTGTTTTTT.

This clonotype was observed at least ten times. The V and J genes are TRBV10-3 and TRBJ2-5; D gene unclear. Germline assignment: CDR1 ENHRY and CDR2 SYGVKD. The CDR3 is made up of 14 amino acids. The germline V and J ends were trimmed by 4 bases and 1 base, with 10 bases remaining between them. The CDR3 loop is CAISGGSPQETQYF. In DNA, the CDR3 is TGTGCCATCAGTGGGGGTAGCCCCCAAGAGACCCAGTACTTC.

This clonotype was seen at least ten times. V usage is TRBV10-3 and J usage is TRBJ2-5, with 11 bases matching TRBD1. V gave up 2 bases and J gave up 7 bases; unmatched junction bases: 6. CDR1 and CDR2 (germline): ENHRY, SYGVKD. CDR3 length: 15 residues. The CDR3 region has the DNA TGTGCCATCAGTGAGCTGGACAGGGGGCGTCGGACCCAGTACTTC. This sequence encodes CAISELDRGRRTQYF.

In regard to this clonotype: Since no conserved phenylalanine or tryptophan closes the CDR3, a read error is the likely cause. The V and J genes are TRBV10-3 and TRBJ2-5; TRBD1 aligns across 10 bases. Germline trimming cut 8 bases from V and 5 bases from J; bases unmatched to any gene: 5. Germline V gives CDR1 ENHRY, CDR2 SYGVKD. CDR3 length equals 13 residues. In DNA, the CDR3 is TGTGCCATCGGGACAGGGGACTTCGAGACCCAGTACTCC. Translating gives CAIGTGDFETQYS.

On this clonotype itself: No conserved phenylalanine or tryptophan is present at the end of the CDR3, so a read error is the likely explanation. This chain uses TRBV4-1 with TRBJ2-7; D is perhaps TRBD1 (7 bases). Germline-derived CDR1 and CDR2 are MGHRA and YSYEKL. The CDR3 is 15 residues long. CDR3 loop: CASSQAGQLSYEQYL. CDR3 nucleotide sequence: TGCGCCAGTAGCCAGGCGGGACAGCTCTCCTACGAGCAGTACTTA.

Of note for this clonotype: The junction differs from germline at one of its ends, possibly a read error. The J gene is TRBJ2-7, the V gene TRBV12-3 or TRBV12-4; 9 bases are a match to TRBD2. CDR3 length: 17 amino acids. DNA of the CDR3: TGTGCCAGCAACCAGTTCCCAGGACTAGCGCAAAGCGACGAGCTGTACTTC. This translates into CASNQFPGLAQSDELYF.

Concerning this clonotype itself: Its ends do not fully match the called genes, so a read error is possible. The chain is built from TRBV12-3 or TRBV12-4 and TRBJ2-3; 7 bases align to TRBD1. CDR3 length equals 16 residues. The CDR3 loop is CASSLLEGSGTDTHYF. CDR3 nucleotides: TGTGCCAGCAGTCTACTAGAGGGGTCCGGGACAGATACGCACTATTTT.

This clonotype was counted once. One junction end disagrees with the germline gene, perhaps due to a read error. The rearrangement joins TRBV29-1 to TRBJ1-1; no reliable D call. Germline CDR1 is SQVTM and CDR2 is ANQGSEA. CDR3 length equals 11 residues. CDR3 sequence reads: CSVPSNTEVFF. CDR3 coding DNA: TGCAGCGTTCCTTCCAACACTGAAGTTTTCTTT.

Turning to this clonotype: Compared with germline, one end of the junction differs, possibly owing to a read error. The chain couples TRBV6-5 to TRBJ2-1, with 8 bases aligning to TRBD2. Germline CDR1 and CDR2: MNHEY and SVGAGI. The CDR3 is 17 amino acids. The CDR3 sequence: CASSYLAGHRLYNERFF. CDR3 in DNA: TGTGCTAGCAGTTACCTAGCGGGCCACCGATTATACAATGAGCGGTTCTTC.

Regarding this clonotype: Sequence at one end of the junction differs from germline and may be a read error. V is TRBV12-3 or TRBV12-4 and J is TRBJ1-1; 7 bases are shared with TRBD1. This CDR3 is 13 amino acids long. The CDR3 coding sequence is TGTGCCATCAAGACAGGGTGGATCACTGAAGCCTTCTTT. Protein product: CAIKTGWITEAFF.

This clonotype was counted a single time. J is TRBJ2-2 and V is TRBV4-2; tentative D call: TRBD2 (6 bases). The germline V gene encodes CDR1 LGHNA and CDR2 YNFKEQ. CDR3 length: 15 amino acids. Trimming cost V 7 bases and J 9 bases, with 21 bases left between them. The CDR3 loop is CASTSERANSWELFF. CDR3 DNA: TGTGCCAGCACCTCCGAGCGGGCGAACTCCTGGGAGCTGTTTTTT.

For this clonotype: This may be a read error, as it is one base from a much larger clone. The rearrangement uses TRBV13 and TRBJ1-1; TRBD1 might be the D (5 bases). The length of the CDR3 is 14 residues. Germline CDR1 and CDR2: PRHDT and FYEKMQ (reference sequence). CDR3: CASSSGHANAEAFF. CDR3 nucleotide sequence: TGTGCCAGCAGCTCCGGACATGCGAACGCTGAAGCTTTCTTT.

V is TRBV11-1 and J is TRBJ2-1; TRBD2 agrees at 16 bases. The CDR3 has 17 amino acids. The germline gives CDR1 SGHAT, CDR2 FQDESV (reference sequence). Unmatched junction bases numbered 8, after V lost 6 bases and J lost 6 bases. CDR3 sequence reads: CASSLGLAGGRGNEQFF. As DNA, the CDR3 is TGTGCCAGCAGTCTGGGACTAGCGGGAGGGCGAGGCAATGAGCAGTTCTTC. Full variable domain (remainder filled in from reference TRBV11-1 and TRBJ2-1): EAEVAQSPRYKITEKSQAVAFWCDPISGHATLYWYRQILGQGPELLVQFQDESVVDDSQLPKDRFSAERLKGVDSTLKIQPAELGDSAMYLCASSLGLAGGRGNEQFFGPGTRLTVL.

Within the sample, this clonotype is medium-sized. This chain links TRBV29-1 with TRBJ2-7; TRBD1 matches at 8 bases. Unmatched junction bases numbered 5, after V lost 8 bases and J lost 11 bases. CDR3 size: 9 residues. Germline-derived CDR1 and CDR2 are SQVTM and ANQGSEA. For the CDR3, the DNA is TGCAGCCTCCGGGACAGGAAGTACTTC. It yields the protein CSLRDRKYF.

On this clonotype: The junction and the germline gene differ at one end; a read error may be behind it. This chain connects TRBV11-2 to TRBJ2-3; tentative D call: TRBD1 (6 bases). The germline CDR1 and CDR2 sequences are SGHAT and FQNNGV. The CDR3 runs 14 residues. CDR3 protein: CVSSLSRGTDTHYF. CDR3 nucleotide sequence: TGTGTCAGCAGCTTATCCAGGGGAACAGATACGCACTATTTT.

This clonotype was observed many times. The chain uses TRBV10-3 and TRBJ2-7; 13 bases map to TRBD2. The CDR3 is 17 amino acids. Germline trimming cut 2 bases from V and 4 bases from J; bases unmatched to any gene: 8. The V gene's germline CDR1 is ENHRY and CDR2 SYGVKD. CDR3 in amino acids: CAISEPGLAGTKYEQYF. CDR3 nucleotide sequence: TGTGCCATCAGTGAGCCGGGACTAGCGGGGACCAAGTACGAGCAGTACTTC.

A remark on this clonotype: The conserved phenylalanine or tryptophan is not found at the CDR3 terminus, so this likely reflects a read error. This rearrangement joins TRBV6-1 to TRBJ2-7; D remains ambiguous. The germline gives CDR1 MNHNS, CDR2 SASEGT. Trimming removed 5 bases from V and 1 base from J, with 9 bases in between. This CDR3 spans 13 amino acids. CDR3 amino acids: CASSPDESYEQYS. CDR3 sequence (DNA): TGTGCCAGCAGTCCCGATGAATCCTACGAGCAGTACTCC.

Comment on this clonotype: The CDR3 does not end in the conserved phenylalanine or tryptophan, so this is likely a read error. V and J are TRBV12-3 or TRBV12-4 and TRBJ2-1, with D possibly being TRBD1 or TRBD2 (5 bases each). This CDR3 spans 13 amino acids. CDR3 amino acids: CASSTERGNEQFL. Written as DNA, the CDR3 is TGTGCCAGCAGCACGGAGAGGGGTAATGAACAGTTCCTC.